This entry lists 9 T cell receptor beta chains sequenced from one sample in a study of blood T cell repertoires in COVID-19. TCRdb keeps only in-frame clones here, not all; method: immunoSEQ multiplex PCR. In the table there are around 72,000 clones, more than 85% of which are singletons. What was sequenced was peripheral blood. The receptors derive from a human donor with active COVID-19. The donor label of this sample is uncertain.

This clone turned up a few times. This chain joins TRBV28 and TRBJ1-4; D might be TRBD1 (5 bases). V lost 8 bases, J lost 4 bases, and 11 bases lay in between. This CDR3 comprises 13 residues. Germline CDR1 reads MDHEN; CDR2 reads SYDVKM. CDR3 nucleotide sequence: TGTGCCAGCCATGGGGGGAATAATGAAAAACTGTTTTTT. Its protein product is CASHGGNNEKLFF.

This clone was observed a single time. The V call is TRBV6-2 or TRBV6-3, the J call TRBJ2-1, with D unclear. Germline V CDR1 and CDR2: MNHEY, SVGEGT. This CDR3 region has 11 residues. The V end lost 5 bases, the J end lost 9 bases, and 8 bases lay between the germline ends. CDR3 protein: CASSREAEQFF. For the CDR3, the DNA is TGTGCCAGCAGTCGAGAGGCTGAGCAGTTCTTC.

The chain has TRBV2 and TRBJ2-1; 10 nucleotides line up with TRBD2. V lost 5 bases and J lost 2; bases outside the gene matches: 6. Germline V CDR1 and CDR2: SNHLY, FYNNEI. The CDR3 extends over 16 amino acids. CDR3 sequence reads: CASSPALAGAYNEQFF. DNA of the CDR3: TGTGCCAGCAGTCCAGCCCTAGCGGGAGCCTACAATGAGCAGTTCTTC.

The V call is TRBV29-1, the J call TRBJ1-4; perhaps TRBD1 as D (6 bases). The CDR3 consists of 15 residues. Trimming shortened V by 4 bases and J by 8 bases, and 20 bases separated the two germline ends. Germline V gene data show CDR1 as SQVTM and CDR2 as ANQGSEA. DNA of the CDR3: TGCAGCGTTGTTCGGGCCGTCCAGGGGCGGGAAAAACTGTTTTTT. This translates into CSVVRAVQGREKLFF.

The chain has TRBV29-1 and TRBJ1-1; D perhaps matches TRBD1 (6 bases). The CDR3 is made up of 14 amino acids. Trimming removed 3 bases at V and 6 bases at J, with 17 bases between. CDR1 SQVTM and CDR2 ANQGSEA come from the germline V gene. The CDR3 nucleotides read TGCAGCGTTGATATCGCAGGGCAGGGGTCTGAAGCTTTCTTT. Translated, it gives CSVDIAGQGSEAFF.

This clone was counted between two and nine times. V usage is TRBV6-5 and J usage is TRBJ1-5; TRBD1 might be the D (5 bases). This CDR3 has 14 residues. Germline V CDR1 and CDR2: MNHEY, SVGAGI. The V gene lost 5 bases and the J gene lost 4 bases, with 12 bases spanning the gap. CDR3 bases: TGTGCCAGCAGTCAGAGCAGGGTAAATCAGCCCCAGCATTTT. Translation: CASSQSRVNQPQHF.

The V and J genes are TRBV5-8 and TRBJ2-7, with D tentatively TRBD1 (6 bases). V was clipped by 0 bases and J by 0 bases, with 16 bases between them. Per the germline V gene, CDR1 is SGHTS and CDR2 is YDEGEE. This CDR3 region has 17 residues. In DNA, the CDR3 is TGTGCCAGCAGCTTGGTTTCAGGGACACTATACTCCTACGAGCAGTACTTC. As protein: CASSLVSGTLYSYEQYF.

This clone was counted a few times. The chain uses TRBV7-8 and TRBJ2-2; possibly TRBD1 for D (6 bases). Trimming shortened V by 4 bases and J by 0 bases, and 9 bases separated the two germline ends. Germline CDR1 and CDR2: SGHVS and FQNEAQ. This CDR3 comprises 15 residues. Here the CDR3 DNA reads TGTGCCAGCAGCTATGCAGGGGCGAACACCGGGGAGCTGTTTTTT. It is translated as CASSYAGANTGELFF.

V is TRBV5-4 and J is TRBJ2-7; 16 bases match TRBD2. CDR3 length: 14 residues. Germline lookup yields CDR1 SGHNT and CDR2 YYREEE (reference sequence). The V segment lost 4 bases and the J segment 10 bases; nucleotides outside the gene matches: 5. CDR3 region: CASSPGLAGGPQYF. For the CDR3, the DNA is TGTGCCAGCAGCCCGGGACTAGCGGGAGGGCCTCAGTACTTC.